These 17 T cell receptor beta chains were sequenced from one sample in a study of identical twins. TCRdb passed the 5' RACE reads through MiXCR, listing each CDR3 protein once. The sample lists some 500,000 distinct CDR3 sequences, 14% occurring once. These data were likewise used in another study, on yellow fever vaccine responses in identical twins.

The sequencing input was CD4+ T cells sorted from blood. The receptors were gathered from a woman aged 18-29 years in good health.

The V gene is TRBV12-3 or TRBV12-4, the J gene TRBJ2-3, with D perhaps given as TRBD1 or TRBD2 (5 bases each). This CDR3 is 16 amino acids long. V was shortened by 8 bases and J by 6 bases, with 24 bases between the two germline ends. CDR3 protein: CASRVRPGAPGDTQYF. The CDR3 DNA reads TGTGCCAGCCGAGTCCGCCCCGGGGCCCCCGGGGATACGCAGTATTTT.

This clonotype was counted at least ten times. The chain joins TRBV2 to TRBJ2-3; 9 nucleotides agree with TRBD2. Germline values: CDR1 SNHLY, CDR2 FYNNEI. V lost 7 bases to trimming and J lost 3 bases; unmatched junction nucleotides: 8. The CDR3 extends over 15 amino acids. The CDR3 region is CASKPESGGTDTQYF. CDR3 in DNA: TGTGCCAGCAAGCCCGAAAGCGGGGGGACAGATACGCAGTATTTT.

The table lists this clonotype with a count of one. The CDR3 loop is CASTTDDIVGEQFF. The CDR3 DNA sequence: TGTGCCAGCACCACTGACGACATCGTCGGGGAGCAGTTCTTC. The rearrangement joins TRBV6-2 or TRBV6-3 to TRBJ2-1; the D is unclear. With 7 bases removed from V and 10 bases from J, the gap between germline ends came to 20 bases. The CDR3 length is 14 residues. Germline assignment: CDR1 MNHEY and CDR2 SVGEGT.

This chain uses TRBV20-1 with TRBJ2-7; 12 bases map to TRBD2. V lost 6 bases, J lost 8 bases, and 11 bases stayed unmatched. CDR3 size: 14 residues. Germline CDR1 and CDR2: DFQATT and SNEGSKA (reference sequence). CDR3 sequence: CSAPDLAGGPKQYF. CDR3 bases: TGCAGTGCGCCCGACCTAGCGGGGGGGCCCAAGCAGTACTTC.

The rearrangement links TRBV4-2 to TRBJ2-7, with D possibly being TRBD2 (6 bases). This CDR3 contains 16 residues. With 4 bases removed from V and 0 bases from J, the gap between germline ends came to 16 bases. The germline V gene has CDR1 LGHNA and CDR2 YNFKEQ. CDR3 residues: CASSPLGGSSSYEQYF. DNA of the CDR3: TGTGCCAGCAGCCCCCTCGGGGGAAGTAGCTCCTACGAGCAGTACTTC.

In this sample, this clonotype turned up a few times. This CDR3 reads CSVVWIATQYF. Here the CDR3 DNA reads TGCAGCGTTGTTTGGATTGCGACCCAGTACTTC. This chain connects TRBV29-1 to TRBJ2-5; D gene uncertain. The V end lost 4 bases, the J end lost 7 bases, and 10 bases lay between the germline ends. The CDR3 covers 11 residues. Germline V CDR1 and CDR2: SQVTM, ANQGSEA.

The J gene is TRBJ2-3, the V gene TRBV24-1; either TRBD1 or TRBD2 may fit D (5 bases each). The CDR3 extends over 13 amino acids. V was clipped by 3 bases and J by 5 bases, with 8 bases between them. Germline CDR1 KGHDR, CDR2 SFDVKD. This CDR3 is CATSDEGRDTQYF. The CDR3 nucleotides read TGTGCCACCAGTGATGAGGGGAGAGATACGCAGTATTTT.

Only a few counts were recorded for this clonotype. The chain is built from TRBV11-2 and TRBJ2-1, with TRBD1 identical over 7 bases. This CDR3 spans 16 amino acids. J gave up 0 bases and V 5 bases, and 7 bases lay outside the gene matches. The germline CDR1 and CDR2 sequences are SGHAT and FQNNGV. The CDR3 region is CASSVKTGNSYNEQFF. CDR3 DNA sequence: TGTGCCAGCAGCGTCAAGACAGGGAACTCCTACAATGAGCAGTTCTTC.

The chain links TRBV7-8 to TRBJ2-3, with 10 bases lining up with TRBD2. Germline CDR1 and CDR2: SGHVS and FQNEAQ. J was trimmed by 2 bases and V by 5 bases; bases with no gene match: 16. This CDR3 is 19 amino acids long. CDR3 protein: CASSIVWPSGGIPTDTQYF. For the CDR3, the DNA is TGTGCCAGCAGCATCGTTTGGCCTAGCGGGGGAATTCCCACAGATACGCAGTATTTT.

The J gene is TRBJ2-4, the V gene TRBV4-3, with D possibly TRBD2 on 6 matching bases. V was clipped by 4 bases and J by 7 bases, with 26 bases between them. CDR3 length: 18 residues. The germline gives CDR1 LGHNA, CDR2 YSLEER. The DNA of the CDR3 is TGCGCCAGCAGCCGGAATGCCGCCGGGAGCTTAAGCGGGAACATTCAGTACTTC. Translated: CASSRNAAGSLSGNIQYF.

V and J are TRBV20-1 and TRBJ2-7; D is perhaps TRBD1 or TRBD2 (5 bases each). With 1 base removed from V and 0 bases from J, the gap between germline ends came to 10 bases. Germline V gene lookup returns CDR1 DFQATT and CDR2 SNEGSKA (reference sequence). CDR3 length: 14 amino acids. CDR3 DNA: TGCAGTGCTAGAGTCGGGACCAACTCCTACGAGCAGTACTTC. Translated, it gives CSARVGTNSYEQYF.

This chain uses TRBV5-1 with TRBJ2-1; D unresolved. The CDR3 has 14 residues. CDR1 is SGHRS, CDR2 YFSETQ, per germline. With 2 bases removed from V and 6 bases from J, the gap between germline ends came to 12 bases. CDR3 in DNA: TGCGCCAGCAGCTTTGGCAGCATGGGCAATGAGCAGTTCTTC. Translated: CASSFGSMGNEQFF. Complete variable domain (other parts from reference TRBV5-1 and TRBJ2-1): KAGVTQTPRYLIKTRGQQVTLSCSPISGHRSVSWYQQTPGQGLQFLFEYFSETQRNKGNFPGRFSGRQFSNSRSEMNVSTLELGDSALYLCASSFGSMGNEQFFGPGTRLTVL.

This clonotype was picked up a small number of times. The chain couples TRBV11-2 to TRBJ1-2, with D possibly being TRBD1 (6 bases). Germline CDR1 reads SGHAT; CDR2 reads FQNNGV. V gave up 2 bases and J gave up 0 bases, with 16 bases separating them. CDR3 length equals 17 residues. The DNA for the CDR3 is TGTGCCAGCAGCTTATCGGGGACGAGGACAGCTAACTATGGCTACACCTTC. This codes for CASSLSGTRTANYGYTF.

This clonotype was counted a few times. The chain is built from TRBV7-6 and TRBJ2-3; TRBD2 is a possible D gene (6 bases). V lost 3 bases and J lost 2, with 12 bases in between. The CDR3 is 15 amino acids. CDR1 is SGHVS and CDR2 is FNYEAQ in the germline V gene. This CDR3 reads CASSFGGLPTDTQYF. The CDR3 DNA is TGTGCCAGCAGCTTCGGAGGACTACCCACAGATACGCAGTATTTT.

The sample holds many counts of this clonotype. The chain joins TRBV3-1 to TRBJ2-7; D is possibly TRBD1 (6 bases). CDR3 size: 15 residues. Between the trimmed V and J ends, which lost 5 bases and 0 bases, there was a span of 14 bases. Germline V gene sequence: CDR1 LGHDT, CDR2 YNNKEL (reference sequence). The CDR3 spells CASSNRTDFSYEQYF. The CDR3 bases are TGTGCCAGCAGCAACCGGACAGACTTCTCCTACGAGCAGTACTTC.

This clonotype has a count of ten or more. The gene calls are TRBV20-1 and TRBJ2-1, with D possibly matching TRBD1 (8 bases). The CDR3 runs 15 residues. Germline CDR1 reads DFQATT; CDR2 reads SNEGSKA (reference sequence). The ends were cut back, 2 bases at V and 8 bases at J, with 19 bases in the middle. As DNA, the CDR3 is TGCAGTGCTAGAACGGGGCAGGGGGCGGGAGATGAGCAGTTCTTC. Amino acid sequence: CSARTGQGAGDEQFF.

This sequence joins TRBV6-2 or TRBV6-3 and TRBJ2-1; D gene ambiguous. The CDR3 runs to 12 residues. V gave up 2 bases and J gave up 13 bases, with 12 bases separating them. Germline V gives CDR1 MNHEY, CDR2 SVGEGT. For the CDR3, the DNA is TGTGCCAGCAGTTACCCGTCTGAGGTTCAGTTCTTC. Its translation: CASSYPSEVQFF.